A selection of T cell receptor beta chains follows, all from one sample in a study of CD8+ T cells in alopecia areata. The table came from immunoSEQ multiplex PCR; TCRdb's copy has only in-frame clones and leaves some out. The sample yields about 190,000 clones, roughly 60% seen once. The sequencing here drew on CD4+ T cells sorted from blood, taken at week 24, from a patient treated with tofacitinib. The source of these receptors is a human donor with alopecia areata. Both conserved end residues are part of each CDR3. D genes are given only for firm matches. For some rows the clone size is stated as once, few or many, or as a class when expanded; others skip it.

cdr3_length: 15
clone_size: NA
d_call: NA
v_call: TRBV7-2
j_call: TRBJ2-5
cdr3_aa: CASSLQLPGSETQYF
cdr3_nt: TGTGCCAGCAGCTTACAGCTTCCCGGATCAGAGACCCAGTACTTC

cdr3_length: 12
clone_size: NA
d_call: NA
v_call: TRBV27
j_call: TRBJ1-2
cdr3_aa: CASSSGLTGYTF
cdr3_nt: TGTGCCAGCAGTTCCGGACTTACAGGCTACACCTTC

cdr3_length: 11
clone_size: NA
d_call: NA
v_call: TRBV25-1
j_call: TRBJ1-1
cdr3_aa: CASSPNTEAFF
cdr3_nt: TGTGCCAGCAGTCCGAACACTGAAGCTTTCTTT

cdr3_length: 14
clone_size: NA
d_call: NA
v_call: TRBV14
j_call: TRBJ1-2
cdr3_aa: CASSQEWGWDGYTF
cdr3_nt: TGTGCCAGCAGCCAAGAGTGGGGATGGGATGGCTACACCTTC

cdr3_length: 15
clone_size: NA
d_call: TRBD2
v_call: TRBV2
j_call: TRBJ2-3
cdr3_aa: CASRARGSSTDTQYF
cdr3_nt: TGTGCCAGCAGGGCGCGGGGGTCCAGCACAGATACGCAGTATTTT

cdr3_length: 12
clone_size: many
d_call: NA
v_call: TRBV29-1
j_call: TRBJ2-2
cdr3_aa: CSVGSWEGELFF
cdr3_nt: TGCAGCGTTGGATCATGGGAAGGGGAGCTGTTTTTT

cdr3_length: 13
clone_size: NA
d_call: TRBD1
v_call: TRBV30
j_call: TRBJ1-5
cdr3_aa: CAWSPDRGQPQHF
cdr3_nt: TGTGCCTGGAGCCCAGACAGGGGTCAGCCCCAGCATTTT

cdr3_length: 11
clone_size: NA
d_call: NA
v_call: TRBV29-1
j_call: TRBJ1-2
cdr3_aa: CSVGGGSQDTF
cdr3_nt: NA

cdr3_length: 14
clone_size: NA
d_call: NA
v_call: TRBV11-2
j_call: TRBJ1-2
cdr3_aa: CASSFNLAGNGYTF
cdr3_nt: TGTGCCAGCAGCTTTAATCTGGCGGGGAATGGCTACACCTTC

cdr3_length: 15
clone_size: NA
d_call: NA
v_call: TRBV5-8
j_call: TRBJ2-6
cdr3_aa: CASSLAGTGANVLTF
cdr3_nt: TGTGCCAGCAGCTTGGCGGGTACTGGGGCCAACGTCCTGACTTTC

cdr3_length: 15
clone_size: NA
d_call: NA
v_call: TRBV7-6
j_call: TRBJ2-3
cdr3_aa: CASTQTVGSTDTQYF
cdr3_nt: TGTGCCAGCACCCAAACGGTCGGTAGTACAGATACGCAGTATTTT

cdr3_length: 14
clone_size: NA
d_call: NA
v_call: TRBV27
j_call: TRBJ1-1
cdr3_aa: CASRQGRIYAEAFF
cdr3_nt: TGTGCCAGCAGACAGGGTCGTATATACGCTGAAGCTTTCTTT

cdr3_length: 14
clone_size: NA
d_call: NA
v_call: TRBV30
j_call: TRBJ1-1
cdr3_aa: CAWRKTGMNTEAFF
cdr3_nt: TGTGCCTGGAGAAAGACAGGAATGAACACTGAAGCTTTCTTT

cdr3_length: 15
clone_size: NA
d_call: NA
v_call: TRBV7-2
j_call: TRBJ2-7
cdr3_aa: CASSLVGGISYEQYF
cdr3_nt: TGTGCCAGCAGCTTAGTGGGCGGGATCTCCTACGAGCAGTACTTC

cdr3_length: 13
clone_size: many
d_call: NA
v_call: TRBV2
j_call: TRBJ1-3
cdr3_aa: CASSEVSGNTIYF
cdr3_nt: TGTGCCAGCAGTGAGGTTTCCGGAAACACCATATATTTT

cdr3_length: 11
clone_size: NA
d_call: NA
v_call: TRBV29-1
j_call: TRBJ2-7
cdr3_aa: CSVQRGYEQYF
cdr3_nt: TGCAGCGTTCAGAGGGGGTACGAGCAGTACTTC

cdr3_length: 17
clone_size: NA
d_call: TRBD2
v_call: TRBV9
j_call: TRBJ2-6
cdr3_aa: CASSLGTSGGPGSVLTF
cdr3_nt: TGTGCCAGCAGCCTCGGGACTAGCGGGGGCCCCGGTAGTGTCCTGACTTTC

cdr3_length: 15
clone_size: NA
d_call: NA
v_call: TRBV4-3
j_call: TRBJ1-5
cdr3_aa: CASSQHRESNQPQHF
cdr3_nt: TGCGCCAGCAGCCAACACAGGGAAAGCAATCAGCCCCAGCATTTT

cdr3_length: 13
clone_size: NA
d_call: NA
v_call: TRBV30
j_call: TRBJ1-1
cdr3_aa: CASLGGLNTEAFF
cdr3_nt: TGTGCCTCTCTAGGGGGTTTGAACACTGAAGCTTTCTTT

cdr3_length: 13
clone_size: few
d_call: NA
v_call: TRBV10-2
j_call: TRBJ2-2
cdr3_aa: CASSDRTPGELFF
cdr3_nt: TGCGCCAGCAGTGACAGGACGCCCGGGGAGCTGTTTTTT

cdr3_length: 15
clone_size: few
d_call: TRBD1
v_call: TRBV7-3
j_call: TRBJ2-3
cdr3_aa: CASSLGPTGADTQYF
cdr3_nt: TGTGCCAGCAGCTTAGGACCGACAGGGGCAGATACGCAGTATTTT

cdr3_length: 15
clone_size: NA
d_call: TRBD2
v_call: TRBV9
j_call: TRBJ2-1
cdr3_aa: CASSVGLAVYNEQFF
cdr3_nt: TGTGCCAGCAGCGTAGGACTAGCGGTTTACAATGAGCAGTTCTTC

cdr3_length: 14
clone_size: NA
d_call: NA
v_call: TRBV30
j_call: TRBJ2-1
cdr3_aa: CAWRTGGAYNEQFF
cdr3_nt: TGTGCCTGGAGGACCGGGGGCGCCTACAATGAGCAGTTCTTC

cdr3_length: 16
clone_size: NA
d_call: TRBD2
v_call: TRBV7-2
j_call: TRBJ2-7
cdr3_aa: CASGSPGLAGGHEQYF
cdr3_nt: TGTGCCAGCGGCTCCCCGGGGCTAGCGGGGGGCCACGAGCAGTACTTC

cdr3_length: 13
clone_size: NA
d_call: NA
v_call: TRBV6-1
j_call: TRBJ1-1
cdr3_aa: CASSEVLNTEAFF
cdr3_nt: TGTGCCAGCAGTGAAGTCCTGAACACTGAAGCTTTCTTT

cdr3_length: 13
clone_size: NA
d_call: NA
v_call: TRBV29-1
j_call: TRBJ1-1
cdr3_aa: CSVGSRETAKTFF
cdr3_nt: TGCAGCGTTGGGAGTAGGGAGACGGCCAAAACTTTCTTT

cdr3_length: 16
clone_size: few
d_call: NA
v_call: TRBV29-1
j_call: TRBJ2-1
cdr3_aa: CSVELSPGQGYTEQFF
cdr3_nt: TGCAGCGTTGAATTGTCCCCCGGCCAGGGTTACACTGAGCAGTTCTTC

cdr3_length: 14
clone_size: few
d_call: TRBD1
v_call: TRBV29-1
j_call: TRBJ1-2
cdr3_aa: CSVEPRRGLYGYTF
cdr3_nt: TGCAGCGTTGAACCACGCAGGGGGCTTTATGGCTACACCTTC

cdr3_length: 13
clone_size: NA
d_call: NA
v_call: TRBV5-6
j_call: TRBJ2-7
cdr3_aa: CASSFLNPYEQYF
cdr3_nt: TGTGCCAGCAGCTTCTTAAATCCCTACGAGCAGTACTTC

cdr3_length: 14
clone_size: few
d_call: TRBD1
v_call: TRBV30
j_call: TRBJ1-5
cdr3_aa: CAWSGTGGNQPQHF
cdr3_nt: TGTGCCTGGAGTGGAACAGGGGGCAATCAGCCCCAGCATTTT

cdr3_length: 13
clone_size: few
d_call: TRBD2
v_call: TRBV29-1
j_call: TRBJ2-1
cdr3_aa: CSVVRGLVEEQFF
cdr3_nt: TGCAGCGTTGTTAGGGGACTAGTTGAGGAGCAGTTCTTC

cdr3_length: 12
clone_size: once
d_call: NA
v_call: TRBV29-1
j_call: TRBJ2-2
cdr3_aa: CSVERHTGELFF
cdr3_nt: TGCAGCGTTGAAAGACACACCGGGGAGCTGTTTTTT

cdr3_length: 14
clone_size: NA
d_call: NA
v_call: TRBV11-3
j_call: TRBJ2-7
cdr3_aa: CASSSKTNSYEQYF
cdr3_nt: TGTGCCAGCAGCTCCAAGACTAACTCCTACGAGCAGTACTTC

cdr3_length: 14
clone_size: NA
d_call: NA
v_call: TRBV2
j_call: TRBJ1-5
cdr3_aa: CASSEGLLQQPQHF
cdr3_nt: TGTGCCAGCAGTGAGGGCTTACTGCAACAACCCCAGCATTTT

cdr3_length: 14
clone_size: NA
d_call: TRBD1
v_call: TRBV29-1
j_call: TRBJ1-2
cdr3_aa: CSVVAGQGLLGYTF
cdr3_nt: TGCAGCGTTGTTGCTGGACAGGGCCTATTGGGCTACACCTTC

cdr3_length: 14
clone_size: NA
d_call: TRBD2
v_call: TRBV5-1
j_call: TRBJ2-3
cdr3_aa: CASKRDSGGDTQYF
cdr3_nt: TGCGCCAGCAAGAGGGATAGCGGGGGTGATACGCAGTATTTT

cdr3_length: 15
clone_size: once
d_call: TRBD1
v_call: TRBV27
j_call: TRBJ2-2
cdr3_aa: CASRSGTANTGELFF
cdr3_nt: TGTGCCAGCAGATCCGGGACAGCGAACACCGGGGAGCTGTTTTTT

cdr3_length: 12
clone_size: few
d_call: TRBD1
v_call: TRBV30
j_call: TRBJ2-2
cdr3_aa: CAWNPGGRELFF
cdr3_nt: TGTGCCTGGAATCCAGGGGGCCGGGAGCTGTTTTTT

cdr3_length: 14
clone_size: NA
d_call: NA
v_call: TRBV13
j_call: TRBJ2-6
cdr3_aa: CASSLSSGANVLTF
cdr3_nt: TGTGCCAGCAGCTTGAGCTCTGGGGCCAACGTCCTGACTTTC

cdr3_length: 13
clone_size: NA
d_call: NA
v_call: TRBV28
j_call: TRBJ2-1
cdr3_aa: CASTAGGGNEQFF
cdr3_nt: TGTGCCAGCACCGCAGGTGGGGGAAACGAGCAGTTCTTC

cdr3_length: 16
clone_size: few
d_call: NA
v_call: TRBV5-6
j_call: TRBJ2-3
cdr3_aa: CASSLTTRIRTDTQYF
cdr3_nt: TGTGCCAGCAGCTTGACTACACGGATCCGCACAGATACGCAGTATTTT

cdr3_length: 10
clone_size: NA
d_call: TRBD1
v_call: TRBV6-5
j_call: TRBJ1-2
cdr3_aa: CASSTHRGTF
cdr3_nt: TGTGCCAGCAGTACCCACAGGGGGACCTTC

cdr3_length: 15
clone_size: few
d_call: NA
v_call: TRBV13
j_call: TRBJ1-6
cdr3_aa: CASSATDSPNSPLHF
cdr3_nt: TGTGCCAGCAGCGCAACGGACAGTCCAAATTCACCCCTCCACTTT

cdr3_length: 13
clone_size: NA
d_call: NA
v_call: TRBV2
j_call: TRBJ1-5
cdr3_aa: CASSPSSNQPQHF
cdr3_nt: TGTGCCAGCAGCCCTTCTAGCAATCAGCCCCAGCATTTT

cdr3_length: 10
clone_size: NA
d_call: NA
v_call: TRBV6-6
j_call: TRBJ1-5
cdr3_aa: CASSYEPQHF
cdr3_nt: TGTGCCAGCAGTTACGAGCCCCAGCATTTT

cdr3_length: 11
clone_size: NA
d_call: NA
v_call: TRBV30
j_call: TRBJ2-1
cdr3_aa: CAWTSLNEQFF
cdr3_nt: TGTGCCTGGACCAGCCTCAATGAGCAGTTCTTC

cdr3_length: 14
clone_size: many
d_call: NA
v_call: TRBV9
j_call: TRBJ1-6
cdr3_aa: CASSGRTSNSPLHF
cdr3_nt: TGTGCCAGCAGCGGACGGACAAGTAATTCACCCCTCCACTTT

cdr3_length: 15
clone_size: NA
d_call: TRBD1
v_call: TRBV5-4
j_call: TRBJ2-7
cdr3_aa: CASSLRDRRSYEQYF
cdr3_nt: TGTGCCAGCAGCTTGCGGGACAGGAGATCCTACGAGCAGTACTTC

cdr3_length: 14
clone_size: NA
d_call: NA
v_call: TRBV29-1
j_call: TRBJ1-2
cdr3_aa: CSVVKDSTLSGYTF
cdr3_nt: TGCAGCGTTGTCAAGGACAGTACTCTAAGTGGCTACACCTTC

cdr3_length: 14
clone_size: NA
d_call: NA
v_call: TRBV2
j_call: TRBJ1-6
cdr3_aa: CASSDGGLSSPLHF
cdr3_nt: TGTGCCAGCAGTGATGGAGGTTTGAGTTCACCCCTCCACTTT

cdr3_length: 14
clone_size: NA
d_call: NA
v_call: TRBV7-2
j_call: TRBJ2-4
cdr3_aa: CASSLDSYKNIQYF
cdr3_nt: TGTGCCAGCAGCTTGGACAGTTACAAAAACATTCAGTACTTC

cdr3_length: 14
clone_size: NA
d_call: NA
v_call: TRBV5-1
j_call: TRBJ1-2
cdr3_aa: CASSLAPHSDGYTF
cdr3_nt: TGCGCCAGCAGCTTGGCCCCACACTCTGATGGCTACACCTTC

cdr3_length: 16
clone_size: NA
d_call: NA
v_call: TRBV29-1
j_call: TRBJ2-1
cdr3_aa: CSGSRAGVFGDNEQFF
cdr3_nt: TGCAGCGGCTCGAGGGCTGGGGTCTTCGGGGACAATGAGCAGTTCTTC

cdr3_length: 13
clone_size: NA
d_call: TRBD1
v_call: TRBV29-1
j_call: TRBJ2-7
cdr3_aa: CSVEGQRPYEQYF
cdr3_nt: TGCAGCGTTGAGGGACAGAGACCCTACGAGCAGTACTTC

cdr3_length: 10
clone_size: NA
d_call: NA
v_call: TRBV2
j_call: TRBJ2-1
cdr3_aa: CASSENEQFF
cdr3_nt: TGTGCCAGCAGTGAGAATGAGCAGTTCTTC